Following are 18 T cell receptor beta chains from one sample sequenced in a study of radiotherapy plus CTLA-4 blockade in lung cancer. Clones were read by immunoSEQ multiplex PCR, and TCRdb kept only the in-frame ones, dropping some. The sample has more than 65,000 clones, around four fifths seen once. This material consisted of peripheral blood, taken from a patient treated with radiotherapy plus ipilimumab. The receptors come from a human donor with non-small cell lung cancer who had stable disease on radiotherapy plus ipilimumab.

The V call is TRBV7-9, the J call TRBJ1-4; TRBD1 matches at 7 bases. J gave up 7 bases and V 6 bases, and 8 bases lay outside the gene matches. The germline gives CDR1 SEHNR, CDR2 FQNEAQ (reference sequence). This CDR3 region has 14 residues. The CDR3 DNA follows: TGTGCCAGCAGTCAGGGGGTTATGCTTGAAAAACTGTTTTTT. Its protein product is CASSQGVMLEKLFF.

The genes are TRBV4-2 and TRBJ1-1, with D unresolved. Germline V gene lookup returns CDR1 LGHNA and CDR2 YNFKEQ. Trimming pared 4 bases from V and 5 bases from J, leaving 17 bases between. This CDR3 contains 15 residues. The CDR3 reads CASSRPPPGATEAFF. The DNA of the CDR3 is TGTGCCAGCAGCCGGCCGCCCCCGGGTGCGACTGAAGCTTTCTTT.

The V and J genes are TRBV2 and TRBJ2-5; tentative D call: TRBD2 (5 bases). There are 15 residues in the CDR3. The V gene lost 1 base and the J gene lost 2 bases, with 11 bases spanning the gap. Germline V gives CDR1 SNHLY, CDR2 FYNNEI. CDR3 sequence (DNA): TGTGCCAGCAGTGAAGGGCCGCGGGTACAAGAGACCCAGTACTTC. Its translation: CASSEGPRVQETQYF.

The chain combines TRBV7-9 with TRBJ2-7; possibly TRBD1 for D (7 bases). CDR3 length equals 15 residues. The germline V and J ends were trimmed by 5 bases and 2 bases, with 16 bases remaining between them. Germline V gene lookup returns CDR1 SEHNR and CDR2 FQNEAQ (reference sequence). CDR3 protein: CASSPLGGGAYEQYF. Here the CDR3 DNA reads TGTGCCAGCAGCCCCCTTGGAGGGGGCGCCTACGAGCAGTACTTC. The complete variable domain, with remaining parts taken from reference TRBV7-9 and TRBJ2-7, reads DTGVSQNPRHKITKRGQNVTFRCDPISEHNRLYWYRQTLGQGPEFLTYFQNEAQLEKSRLLSDRFSAERPKGSFSTLEIQRTEQGDSAMYLCASSPLGGGAYEQYFGPGTRLTVT.

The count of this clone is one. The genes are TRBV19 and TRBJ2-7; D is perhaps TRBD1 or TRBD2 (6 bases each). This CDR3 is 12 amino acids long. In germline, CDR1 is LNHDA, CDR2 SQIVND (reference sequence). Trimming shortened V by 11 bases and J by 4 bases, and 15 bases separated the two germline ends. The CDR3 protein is CAVQGGRYEQYF. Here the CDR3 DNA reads TGTGCCGTCCAAGGGGGGCGATACGAGCAGTACTTC.

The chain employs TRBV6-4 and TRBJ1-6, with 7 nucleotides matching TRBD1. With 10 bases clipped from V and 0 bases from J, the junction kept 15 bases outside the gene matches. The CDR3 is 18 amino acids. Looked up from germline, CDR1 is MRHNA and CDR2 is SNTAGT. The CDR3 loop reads CATLPPGQSSSYNSPLHF. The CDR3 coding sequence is TGTGCCACCCTACCTCCGGGACAGTCGAGCTCCTATAATTCACCCCTCCACTTT.

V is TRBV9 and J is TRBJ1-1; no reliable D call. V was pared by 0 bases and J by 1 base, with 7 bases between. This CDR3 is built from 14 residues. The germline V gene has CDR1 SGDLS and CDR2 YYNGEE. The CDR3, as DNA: TGTGCCAGCAGCGTAGCACAGAAGAACACTGAAGCTTTCTTT. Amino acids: CASSVAQKNTEAFF.

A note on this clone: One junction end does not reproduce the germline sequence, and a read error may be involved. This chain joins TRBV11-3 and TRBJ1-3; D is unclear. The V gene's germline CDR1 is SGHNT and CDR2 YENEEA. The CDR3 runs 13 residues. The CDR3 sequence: CASSLEGGNTIYF. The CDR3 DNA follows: TGTGCCAGCAGCCTAGAAGGAGGAAACACCATATATTTT.

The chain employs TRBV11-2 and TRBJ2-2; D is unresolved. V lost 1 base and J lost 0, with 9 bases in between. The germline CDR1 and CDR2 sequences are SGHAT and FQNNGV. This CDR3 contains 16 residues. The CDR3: CASSLGRRTNTGELFF. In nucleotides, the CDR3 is TGTGCCAGCAGCTTAGGGCGTCGGACGAACACCGGGGAGCTGTTTTTT.

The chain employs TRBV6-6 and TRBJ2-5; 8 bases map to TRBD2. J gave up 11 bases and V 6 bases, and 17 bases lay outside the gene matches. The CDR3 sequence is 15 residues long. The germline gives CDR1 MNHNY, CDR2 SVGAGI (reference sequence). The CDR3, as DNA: TGTGCCAGCAGCCGAGGGAGCGGGAGTTTAGGGGAGCAGTACTTC. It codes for CASSRGSGSLGEQYF.

CDR3 sequence: CASSLEGSTQGRAYGYTF. CDR3 sequence (DNA): TGCGCCAGCAGCTTGGAGGGGTCCACACAGGGGCGGGCCTATGGCTACACCTTC. The genes are TRBV5-1 and TRBJ1-2; TRBD1 agrees at 7 bases. The ends lost 0 bases at V and 4 bases at J; junction bases unmatched: 15. Germline V gene sequence: CDR1 SGHRS, CDR2 YFSETQ. The CDR3 covers 18 residues.

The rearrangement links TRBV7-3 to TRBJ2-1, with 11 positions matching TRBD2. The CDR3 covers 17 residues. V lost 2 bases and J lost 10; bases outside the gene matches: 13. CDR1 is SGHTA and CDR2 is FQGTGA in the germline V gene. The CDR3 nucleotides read TGTGCCAGCAGCTTATGGGGAGGAGCACTAGCGGGAGACGAGCAGTTCTTC. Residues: CASSLWGGALAGDEQFF. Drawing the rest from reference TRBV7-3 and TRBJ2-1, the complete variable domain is GAGVSQTPSNKVTEKGKYVELRCDPISGHTALYWYRQSLGQGPEFLIYFQGTGAADDSGLPNDRFFAVRPEGSVSTLKIQRTERGDSAVYLCASSLWGGALAGDEQFFGPGTRLTVL.

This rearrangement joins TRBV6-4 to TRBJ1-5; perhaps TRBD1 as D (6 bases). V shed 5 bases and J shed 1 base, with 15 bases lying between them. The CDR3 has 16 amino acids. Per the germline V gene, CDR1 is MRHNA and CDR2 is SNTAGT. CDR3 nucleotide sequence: TGTGCCAGCAGTCGAAAACAGGGAGGGAGCAATCAGCCCCAGCATTTT. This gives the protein CASSRKQGGSNQPQHF.

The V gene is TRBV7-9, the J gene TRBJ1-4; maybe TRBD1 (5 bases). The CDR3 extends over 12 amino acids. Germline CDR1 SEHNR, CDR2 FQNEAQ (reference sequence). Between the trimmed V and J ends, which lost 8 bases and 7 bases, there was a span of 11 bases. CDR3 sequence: CASGTAGEKLFF. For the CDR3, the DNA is TGTGCCAGCGGGACCGCCGGTGAAAAACTGTTTTTT.

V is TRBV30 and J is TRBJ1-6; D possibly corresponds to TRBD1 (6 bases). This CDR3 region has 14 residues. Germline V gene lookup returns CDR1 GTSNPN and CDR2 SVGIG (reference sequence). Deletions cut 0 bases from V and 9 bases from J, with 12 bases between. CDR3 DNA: TGTGCCTGGAGTGTAAAGGGGGGAGGTTCACCCCTCCACTTT. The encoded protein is CAWSVKGGGSPLHF. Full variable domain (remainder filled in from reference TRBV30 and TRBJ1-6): SQTIHQWPATLVQPVGSPLSLECTVEGTSNPNLYWYRQAAGRGLQLLFYSVGIGQISSEVPQNLSASRPQDRQFILSSKKLLLSDSGFYLCAWSVKGGGSPLHFGNGTRLTVT.

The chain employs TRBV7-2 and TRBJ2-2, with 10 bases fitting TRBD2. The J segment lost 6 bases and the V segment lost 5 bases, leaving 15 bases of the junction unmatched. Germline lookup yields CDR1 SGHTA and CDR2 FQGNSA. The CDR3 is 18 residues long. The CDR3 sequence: CASSLPRGAGGPPGELFF. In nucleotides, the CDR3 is TGTGCCAGCAGCCTCCCCCGAGGAGCGGGAGGGCCCCCCGGGGAGCTGTTTTTT.

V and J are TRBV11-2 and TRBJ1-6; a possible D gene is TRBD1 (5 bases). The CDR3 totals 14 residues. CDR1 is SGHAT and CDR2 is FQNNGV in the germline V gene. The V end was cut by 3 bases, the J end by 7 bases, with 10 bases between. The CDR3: CASSFMQGNSPLHF. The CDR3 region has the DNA TGTGCCAGCAGCTTTATGCAGGGAAATTCACCCCTCCACTTT.

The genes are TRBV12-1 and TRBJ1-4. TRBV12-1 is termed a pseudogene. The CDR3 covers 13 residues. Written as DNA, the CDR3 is TGTGCCAGCAGCTTTAAGTGTAATGAAAAACTGTTTTTT. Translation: CASSFKCNEKLFF.